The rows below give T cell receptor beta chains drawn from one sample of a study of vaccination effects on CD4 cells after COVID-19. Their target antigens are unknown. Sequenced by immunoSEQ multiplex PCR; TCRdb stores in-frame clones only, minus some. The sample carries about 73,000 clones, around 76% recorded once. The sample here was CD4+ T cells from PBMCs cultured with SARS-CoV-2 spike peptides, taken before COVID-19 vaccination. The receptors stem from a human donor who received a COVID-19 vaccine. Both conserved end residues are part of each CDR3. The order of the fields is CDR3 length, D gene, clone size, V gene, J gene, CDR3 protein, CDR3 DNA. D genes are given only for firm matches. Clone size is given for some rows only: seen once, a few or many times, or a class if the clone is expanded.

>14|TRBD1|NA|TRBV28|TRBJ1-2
CASVLDRVGHGYTF
TGTGCCAGCGTTCTGGACAGGGTAGGGCATGGCTACACCTTC
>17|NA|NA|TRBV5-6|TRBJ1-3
CASSLRSTGISGNTIYF
TGTGCCAGCAGTTTGCGATCGACAGGCATCTCTGGAAACACCATATATTTT
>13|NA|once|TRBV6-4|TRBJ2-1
CASSSSRGNEQFF
TGTGCCAGCAGTTCAAGTAGGGGAAATGAGCAGTTCTTC
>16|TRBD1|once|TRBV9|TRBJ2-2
CASSVPSGGGTGELFF
TGTGCCAGCAGCGTACCGTCAGGGGGTGGCACCGGGGAGCTGTTTTTT
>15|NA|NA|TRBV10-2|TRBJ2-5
CASSLNPTGGETQYF
TGCGCCAGTTCACTGAACCCTACAGGAGGGGAGACCCAGTACTTC
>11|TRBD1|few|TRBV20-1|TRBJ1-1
CSAQGDYEAFF
TGCAGTGCTCAGGGGGATTATGAAGCTTTCTTT
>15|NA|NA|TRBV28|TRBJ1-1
CASNGAARVNTEAFF
TGTGCCAGCAATGGGGCAGCTAGGGTGAACACTGAAGCTTTCTTT
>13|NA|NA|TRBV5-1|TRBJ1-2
CASSPTALEGYTF
TGCGCCAGCAGCCCGACAGCTCTGGAGGGCTACACCTTC
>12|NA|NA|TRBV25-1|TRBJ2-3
CASLDSLDTQYF
TGTGCCAGCCTCGACTCCCTGGATACGCAGTATTTT
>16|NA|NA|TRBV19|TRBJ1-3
CASSIPWPYSGNTIYF
TGTGCCAGTAGTATCCCCTGGCCATACTCTGGAAACACCATATATTTT
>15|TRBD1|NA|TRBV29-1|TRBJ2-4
CSVTLVVGQGGIQYF
TGCAGCGTTACGCTCGTTGTGGGACAGGGAGGCATTCAGTACTTC
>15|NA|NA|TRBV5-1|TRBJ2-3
CASSLARVGTDTQYF
TGCGCCAGCAGCTTGGCTCGGGTTGGCACAGATACGCAGTATTTT
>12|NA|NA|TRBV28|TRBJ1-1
CASRVENTEAFF
TGTGCCAGCAGGGTGGAGAACACTGAAGCTTTCTTT
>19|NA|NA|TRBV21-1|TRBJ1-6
CASSKVGQGRKEKDSPLHF
TGTGCCAGCAGCAAAGTGGGACAGGGGCGGAAGGAGAAGGATTCACCCCTCCACTTT
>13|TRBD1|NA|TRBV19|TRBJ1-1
CASSQTGFTEAFF
TGTGCCAGTAGCCAGACAGGGTTCACTGAAGCTTTCTTT
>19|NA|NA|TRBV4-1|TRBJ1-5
CASSQFIVDVRDSNQPQHF
TGCGCCAGCAGCCAATTTATCGTGGACGTAAGAGATAGCAATCAGCCCCAGCATTTT
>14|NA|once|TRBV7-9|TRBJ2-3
CASSFSWGTDTQYF
TGTGCCAGCAGCTTTAGTTGGGGCACAGATACGCAGTATTTT
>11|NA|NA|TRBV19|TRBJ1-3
CASRGGNTIYF
TGTGCCAGTAGAGGAGGAAACACCATATATTTT
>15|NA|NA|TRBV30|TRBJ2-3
CAWGRRNSPTDTQYF
TGTGCCTGGGGCAGAAGAAACAGTCCCACAGATACGCAGTATTTT
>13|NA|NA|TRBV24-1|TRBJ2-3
CATSDLKLDTQYF
TGTGCCACCAGTGATTTGAAACTAGATACGCAGTATTTT
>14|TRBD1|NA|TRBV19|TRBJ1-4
CASNRGTGGEKLFF
TGTGCCAGTAATCGGGGGACAGGGGGAGAAAAACTGTTTTTT
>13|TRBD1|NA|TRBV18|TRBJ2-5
CASSDRGQETQYF
TGTGCCAGCTCCGACAGGGGGCAAGAGACCCAGTACTTC
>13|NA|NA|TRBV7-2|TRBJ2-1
CASSPGLLIEQFF
TGTGCCAGCAGCCCGGGACTCCTCATTGAGCAGTTCTTC
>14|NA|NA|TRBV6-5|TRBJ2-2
CASSPRTNAGELFF
TGTGCCAGCAGTCCGAGGACAAACGCCGGGGAGCTGTTTTTT
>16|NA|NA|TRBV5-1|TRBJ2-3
CASSLTTGGSTDTQYF
TGCGCCAGCAGCTTGACGACCGGGGGCAGCACAGATACGCAGTATTTT
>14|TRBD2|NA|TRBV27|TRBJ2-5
CASATSGVQETQYF
TGTGCCAGCGCCACGAGCGGGGTCCAAGAGACCCAGTACTTC
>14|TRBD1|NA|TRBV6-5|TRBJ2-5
CASSYPGQPRAQYF
TGTGCCAGCAGTTACCCGGGACAGCCCAGGGCCCAGTACTTC
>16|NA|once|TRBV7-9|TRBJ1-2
CASSYEDRQTNYGYTF
TGTGCCAGCAGTTACGAGGACAGACAGACTAACTATGGCTACACCTTC
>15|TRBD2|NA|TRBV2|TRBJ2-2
CASNMGLAETGELFF
TGTGCCAGCAATATGGGACTAGCGGAGACCGGGGAGCTGTTCTTT
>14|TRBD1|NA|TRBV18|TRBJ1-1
CASSGGTGDTEAFF
TGTGCCAGCTCAGGCGGGACAGGGGACACTGAAGCTTTCTTT
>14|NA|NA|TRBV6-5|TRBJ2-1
CASRGRDNPNEQFF
TGTGCCAGCCGCGGCCGGGACAATCCCAATGAGCAGTTCTTC
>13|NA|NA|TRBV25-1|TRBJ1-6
CASSGQGFSPLHF
TGTGCCAGCAGTGGGCAGGGTTTTTCACCCCTCCACTTT
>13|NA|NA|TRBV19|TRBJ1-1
CASSTKTGTEAFF
TGTGCCAGTAGTACAAAGACTGGCACTGAAGCTTTCTTT
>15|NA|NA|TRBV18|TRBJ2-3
CASSLRGDFTDTQYF
TGTGCCAGCTCCCTTCGCGGGGACTTCACAGATACGCAGTATTTT
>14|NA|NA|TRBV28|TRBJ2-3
CASSLPGDTDTQYF
TGTGCCAGCAGTTTACCGGGGGATACAGATACGCAGTATTTT
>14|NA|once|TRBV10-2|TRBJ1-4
CASSAFPGREKLFF
TGCGCCAGCAGTGCCTTTCCAGGGCGAGAAAAACTGTTTTTT
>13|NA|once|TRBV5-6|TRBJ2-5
CASSQDRQETQYF
TGTGCCAGCAGCCAGGACAGACAAGAGACCCAGTACTTC